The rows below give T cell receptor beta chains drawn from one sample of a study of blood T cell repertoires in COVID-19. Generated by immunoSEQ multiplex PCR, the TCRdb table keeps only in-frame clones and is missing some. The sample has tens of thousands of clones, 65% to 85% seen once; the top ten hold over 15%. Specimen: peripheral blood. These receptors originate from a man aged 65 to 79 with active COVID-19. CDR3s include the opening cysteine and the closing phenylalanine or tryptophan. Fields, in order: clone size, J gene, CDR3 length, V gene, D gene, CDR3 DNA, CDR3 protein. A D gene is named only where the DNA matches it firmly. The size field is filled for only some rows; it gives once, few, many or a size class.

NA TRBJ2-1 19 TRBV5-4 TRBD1 TGTGCCAGCAGCTTGGGGGGACAGGGAGTGTCCCTACAGGAGAATGAGCAGTTCTTC CASSLGGQGVSLQENEQFF
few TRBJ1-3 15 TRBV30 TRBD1 TGTGCCTGGAGCGGGACAGGGTCTATGGCCAACACCATATATTTT CAWSGTGSMANTIYF
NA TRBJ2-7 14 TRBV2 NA TGTGCCAGCAGTGGTGATTCGGGGTCAAGGGAGCAGTACTTC CASSGDSGSREQYF
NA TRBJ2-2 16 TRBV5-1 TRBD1 TGCGCCAGCAGCCCGGGGACAGGGGGCCGCACCGGGGAGCTGTTTTTT CASSPGTGGRTGELFF
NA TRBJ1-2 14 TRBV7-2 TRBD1 TGTGCCAGCAGCTTCCCGACAGGGAGCTATGGCTACACCTTC CASSFPTGSYGYTF
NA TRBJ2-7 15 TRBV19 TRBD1 TGTGCCAGTAGCTCCGGGACAGGTAACTTGTACGAGCAGTACTTC CASSSGTGNLYEQYF
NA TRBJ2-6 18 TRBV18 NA TGTGCCAGCTCACCGAAGAACCCTAGGGAGTCTGGGGCCAACGTCCTGACTTTC CASSPKNPRESGANVLTF
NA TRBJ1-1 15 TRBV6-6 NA TGTGCCAGCAGTGACCCCGGGGTGGGAGCCACTGAAGCTTTCTTT CASSDPGVGATEAFF
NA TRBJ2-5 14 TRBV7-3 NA TGTGCCAGCAGCTTAGAGGGGGGGCCCGAGACCCAGTACTTC CASSLEGGPETQYF
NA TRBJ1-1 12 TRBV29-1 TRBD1 TGCAGCGCCGAACAGGGGGCGACTGAAGCTTTCTTT CSAEQGATEAFF
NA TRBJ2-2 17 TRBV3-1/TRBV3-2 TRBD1 TGTGCCAGCAGCCCGGACAGGGTTTATGGATTTGCCGGGGAGCTGTTTTTT CASSPDRVYGFAGELFF
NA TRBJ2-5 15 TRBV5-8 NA TGTGCCAGCAGCTTGGGCCAGACAGCCGAAGAGACCCAGTACTTC CASSLGQTAEETQYF
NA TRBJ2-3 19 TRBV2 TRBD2 TGTGCCAGCAGGGACCGGGACATTAAGACTAGCGGGAGAATGGGTACGCAGTATTTT CASRDRDIKTSGRMGTQYF
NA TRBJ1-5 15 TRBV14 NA TGTGCCAGCAGCCAAGTAGCGGGCGCAGGTCAGCCCCAGCATTTT CASSQVAGAGQPQHF